The 15 T cell receptor beta chains given below trace back to one sample, sequenced in a study of T cell repertoires in cytomegalovirus infection. A single record per CDR3 protein comes from TCRdb applying MiXCR to the reads. The table has a few hundred thousand distinct CDR3 sequences, 20% to 30% seen once; the top ten hold 13%. These TCRs' antigens remain unknown. Sequences were derived from cultured PBMCs, sampled from culture after CMV antigen stimulation. The receptors derive from a human donor in good health (CMV status not recorded). Some clones in this sample may be carry-over from other donors' samples.

The rearrangement uses TRBV7-9 and TRBJ2-5; D call uncertain. The CDR3 is 16 amino acids. CDR1 is SEHNR and CDR2 is FQNEAQ in the germline V gene (reference sequence). V was shortened by 3 bases and J by 1 base, with 15 bases between the two germline ends. CDR3 DNA sequence: TGTGCCAGCAGCTTTTATCTGGGCAGCTTCCAAGAGACCCAGTACTTC. Its protein is CASSFYLGSFQETQYF.

In its sample, this clonotype was seen a few times. The rearrangement links TRBV11-2 to TRBJ2-5; D gene uncertain. V shed 4 bases and J shed 1 base, with 16 bases lying between them. This CDR3 spans 16 amino acids. Germline CDR1 SGHAT, CDR2 FQNNGV. CDR3: CASSSPGSNTQETQYF. CDR3 in DNA: TGTGCCAGCAGCTCCCCAGGAAGCAACACCCAAGAGACCCAGTACTTC.

This clonotype was recorded only once. Compared with germline, one end of the junction differs, possibly owing to a read error. CDR3 nucleotide sequence: TGTGTCAGCATCCGGACTAGCGCGAACACCGGGGAGCTGTTTTTT. Its translation: CVSIRTSANTGELFF. The V gene is TRBV6-1, the J gene TRBJ2-2; 9 bases match TRBD2. Germline CDR1 and CDR2: MNHNS and SASEGT. CDR3 length: 15 residues.

This sequence joins TRBV19 and TRBJ1-3; D not certain. The V gene's germline CDR1 is LNHDA and CDR2 SQIVND (reference sequence). The CDR3 runs to 14 residues. CDR3 DNA: TGTGCAACTATGACCACCGCCTCTGGAAACACCATATATTTT. It is translated as CATMTTASGNTIYF.

This clonotype was seen more than once but under ten times. The chain carries TRBV7-9 and TRBJ2-1, with 11 bases lining up with TRBD2. V shed 0 bases, J shed 7 bases, and the junction held 8 bases outside the gene matches. The CDR3 spans 17 residues. Germline V lookup: CDR1 SEHNR, CDR2 FQNEAQ (reference sequence). In DNA, the CDR3 is TGTGCCAGCAGCTTAGCGCCAGCTAGCGGGAGGTCGAATGAGCAGTTCTTC. Its protein product is CASSLAPASGRSNEQFF.

This chain uses TRBV4-1 with TRBJ2-5; 7 positions match TRBD1. The CDR3 contains 16 residues. CDR1 and CDR2 (germline): MGHRA, YSYEKL. V shed 2 bases, J shed 4 bases, and the junction held 10 bases outside the gene matches. CDR3 residues: CASSQSGTEAPETQYF. The CDR3 DNA is TGCGCCAGCAGCCAATCCGGGACAGAGGCTCCAGAGACCCAGTACTTC.

V and J are TRBV5-4 and TRBJ2-1; 14 bases align to TRBD2. The CDR3 totals 14 residues. Germline assignment: CDR1 SGHNT and CDR2 YYREEE (reference sequence). V gave up 4 bases and J gave up 9 bases; unmatched junction bases: 3. The CDR3 is CASSPGTSGSEQFF. CDR3 DNA: TGTGCCAGCAGCCCCGGGACTAGCGGGAGTGAGCAGTTCTTC.

This chain connects TRBV7-6 to TRBJ1-2, with D unclear. This CDR3 is built from 15 residues. V lost 1 base to trimming and J lost 4 bases, with 13 bases between them. Germline V gene lookup returns CDR1 SGHVS and CDR2 FNYEAQ. CDR3 sequence: CASSLGGLVPYGYTF. The DNA of the CDR3 is TGTGCCAGCAGCTTAGGAGGATTAGTGCCCTATGGCTACACCTTC.

The V gene is TRBV4-3, the J gene TRBJ1-2; D not certain. V was pared by 0 bases and J by 1 base, with 9 bases between. The CDR3 has 15 residues. From germline, CDR1 is LGHNA and CDR2 YSLEER. As DNA, the CDR3 is TGCGCCAGCAGCCAAGAGGGCCGGATTAACTATGGCTACACCTTC. The encoded protein is CASSQEGRINYGYTF.

This clonotype was counted at least ten times. V usage is TRBV19 and J usage is TRBJ1-2, with D unclear. Trimming shortened V by 8 bases and J by 7 bases, and 14 bases separated the two germline ends. Looked up from germline, CDR1 is LNHDA and CDR2 is SQIVND (reference sequence). CDR3 length: 12 residues. Here the CDR3 DNA reads TGTGCCAGTGTTGATTACCGAGCTGGCTACACCTTC. Translating it yields CASVDYRAGYTF. The variable domain in full, completed from reference TRBV19 and TRBJ1-2, reads DGGITQSPKYLFRKEGQNVTLSCEQNLNHDAMYWYRQDPGQGLRLIYYSQIVNDFQKGDIAEGYSVSREKKESFPLTVTSAQKNPTAFYLCASVDYRAGYTFGSGTRLTVV.

This clonotype was seen repeatedly, ten times or more. The rearrangement links TRBV7-4 to TRBJ1-2; D might be TRBD1 (6 bases). This CDR3 has 16 amino acids. V gave up 2 bases and J gave up 0 bases, with 13 bases separating them. The germline V gene has CDR1 SGHVT and CDR2 SQSDAQ. Written as DNA, the CDR3 is TGTGCCAGCAGCTTATCCGCCCCAGGGGCTAACTATGGCTACACCTTC. It translates to CASSLSAPGANYGYTF.

The chain employs TRBV28 and TRBJ2-1; 12 bases agree with TRBD2. With 0 bases clipped from V and 7 bases from J, the junction kept 4 bases outside the gene matches. The CDR3 extends over 16 amino acids. The germline CDR1 and CDR2 sequences are MDHEN and SYDVKM. The CDR3 reads CASSLWTSGSGNEQFF. The DNA of the CDR3 is TGTGCCAGCAGTTTATGGACTAGCGGGAGCGGTAATGAGCAGTTCTTC.

The chain is built from TRBV18 and TRBJ2-5; maybe TRBD2 (5 bases). The germline V gene encodes CDR1 KGHSH and CDR2 LQKENI. The germline V and J ends were trimmed by 4 bases and 4 bases, with 13 bases remaining between them. The CDR3 has 14 amino acids. The CDR3 sequence: CASSRVPRGETQYF. The CDR3 DNA follows: TGTGCCAGCTCACGGGTCCCCCGGGGAGAGACCCAGTACTTC.

Many counts were recorded for this clonotype. The rearrangement uses TRBV7-6 and TRBJ2-7, with 11 positions matching TRBD1. Trimming took 4 bases from V and 4 from J; bases not matched to a gene: 6. CDR1 SGHVS and CDR2 FNYEAQ come from the germline V gene. The CDR3 covers 15 residues. The CDR3 bases are TGTGCCAGCAGCTCTTCCGGGACAGGGGGTTACGAGCAGTACTTC. Residues: CASSSSGTGGYEQYF. Full variable domain (outside the CDR3, taken from reference TRBV7-6 and TRBJ2-7): GAGVSQSPRYKVTKRGQDVALRCDPISGHVSLYWYRQALGQGPEFLTYFNYEAQQDKSGLPNDRFSAERPEGSISTLTIQRTEQRDSAMYRCASSSSGTGGYEQYFGPGTRLTVT.

V is TRBV5-1 and J is TRBJ2-5; TRBD1 matches 10 bases. With V trimmed by 4 bases and J by 2 bases, 5 bases remained unmatched. This CDR3 comprises 15 residues. The germline V gene encodes CDR1 SGHRS and CDR2 YFSETQ. CDR3: CASSGDRGIQETQYF. CDR3 bases: TGCGCCAGCAGCGGGGACAGGGGTATACAAGAGACCCAGTACTTC.